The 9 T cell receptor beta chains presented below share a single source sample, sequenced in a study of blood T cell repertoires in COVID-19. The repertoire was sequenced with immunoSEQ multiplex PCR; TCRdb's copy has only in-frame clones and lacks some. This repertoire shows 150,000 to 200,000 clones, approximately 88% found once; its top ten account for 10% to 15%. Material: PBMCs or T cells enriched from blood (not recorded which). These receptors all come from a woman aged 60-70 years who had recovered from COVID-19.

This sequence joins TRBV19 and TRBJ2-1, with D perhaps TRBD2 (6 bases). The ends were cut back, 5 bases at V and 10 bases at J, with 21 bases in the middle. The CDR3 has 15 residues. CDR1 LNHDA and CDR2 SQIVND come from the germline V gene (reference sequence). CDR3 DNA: TGTGCCAGTAGTGTAAGGCGGGATCTCCGGGAAGAGCAGTTCTTC. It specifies CASSVRRDLREEQFF.

This chain's CDR3 is CASSRDRVGSPLHF. CDR3 DNA sequence: TGTGCCAGCAGCAGGGACAGGGTCGGTTCACCCCTCCACTTT. V gene TRBV5-4 combines with J gene TRBJ1-6, with TRBD1 identical over 9 bases. CDR1 and CDR2 from the germline V gene are SGHNT and YYREEE (reference sequence). With 4 bases clipped from V and 9 bases from J, the junction kept 5 bases outside the gene matches. The CDR3 runs 14 residues.

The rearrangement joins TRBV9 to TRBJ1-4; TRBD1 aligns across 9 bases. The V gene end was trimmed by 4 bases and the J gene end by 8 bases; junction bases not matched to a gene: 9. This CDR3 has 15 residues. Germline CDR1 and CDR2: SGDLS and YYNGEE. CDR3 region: CASSPQGAGYEKLFF. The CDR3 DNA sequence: TGTGCCAGCAGCCCACAGGGGGCTGGATACGAAAAACTGTTTTTT.

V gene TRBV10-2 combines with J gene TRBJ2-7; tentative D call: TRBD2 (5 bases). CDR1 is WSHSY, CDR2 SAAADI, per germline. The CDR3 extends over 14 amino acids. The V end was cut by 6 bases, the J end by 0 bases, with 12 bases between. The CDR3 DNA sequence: TGCGCCAGCAGCGCGGGCCTCCCCTCCTACGAGCAGTACTTC. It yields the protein CASSAGLPSYEQYF.

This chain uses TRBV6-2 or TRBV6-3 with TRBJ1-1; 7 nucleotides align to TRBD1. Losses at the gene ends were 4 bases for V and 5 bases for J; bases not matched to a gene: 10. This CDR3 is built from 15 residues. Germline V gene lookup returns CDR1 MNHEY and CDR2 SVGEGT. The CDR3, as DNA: TGTGCCAGCAGTTTTCAGGGGGTGGCTATAACTGAAGCTTTCTTT. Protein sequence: CASSFQGVAITEAFF.

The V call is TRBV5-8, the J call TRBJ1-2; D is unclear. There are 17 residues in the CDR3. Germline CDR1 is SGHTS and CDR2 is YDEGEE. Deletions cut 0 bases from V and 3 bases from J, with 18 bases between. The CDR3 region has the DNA TGTGCCAGCAGCTTGGGGGGAGCGAGCCTTTTTCACTATGGCTACACCTTC. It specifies CASSLGGASLFHYGYTF. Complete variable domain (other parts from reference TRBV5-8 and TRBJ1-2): EAGVTQSPTHLIKTRGQQATLRCSPISGHTSVYWYQQALGLGLQFLLWYDEGEERNRGNFPPRFSGRQFPNYSSELNVNALELEDSALYLCASSLGGASLFHYGYTFGSGTRLTVV.

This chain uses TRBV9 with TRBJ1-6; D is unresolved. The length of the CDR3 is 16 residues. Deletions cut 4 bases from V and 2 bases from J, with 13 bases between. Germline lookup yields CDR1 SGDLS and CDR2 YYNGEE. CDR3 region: CASSTSGGTYNSPLHF. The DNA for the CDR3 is TGTGCCAGCAGCACCTCGGGAGGGACCTATAATTCACCCCTCCACTTT.

The DNA of the CDR3 is TGTGCCAGCAGTTTATTTGGGCAGGGGGGCCAGCCCCAGCATTTT. Its protein is CASSLFGQGGQPQHF. The chain has TRBV27 and TRBJ1-5, with 7 bases identical to TRBD1. Germline values: CDR1 MNHEY, CDR2 SMNVEV (reference sequence). There are 15 residues in the CDR3. The V segment lost 1 base and the J segment 7 bases; nucleotides outside the gene matches: 7.

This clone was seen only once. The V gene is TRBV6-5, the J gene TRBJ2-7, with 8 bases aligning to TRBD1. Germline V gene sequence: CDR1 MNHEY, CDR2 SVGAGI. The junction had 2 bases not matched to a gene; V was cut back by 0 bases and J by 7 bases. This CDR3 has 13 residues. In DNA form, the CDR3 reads TGTGCCAGCAGTTACTCTGACAGGGGAGAGCAGTACTTC. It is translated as CASSYSDRGEQYF.